The 25 T cell receptor beta chains reported below all come from one sample, sequenced in a study of T cells in narcolepsy. Using immunoSEQ multiplex PCR, the repertoire was profiled, and TCRdb retains in-frame clones only, with some absent. The sample contains around 18,000 clones, 70% to 90% of which appear only once. The sample consisted of memory (CD45RA-) CD4+ T cells from blood. These receptors were obtained from a human donor in good health.

The chain recombines TRBV7-9 with TRBJ2-1; TRBD2 matches at 10 bases. CDR1 and CDR2 (germline): SEHNR, FQNEAQ (reference sequence). CDR3 size: 18 residues. V trimming: 11 bases; J trimming: 4 bases; junction bases outside the gene matches: 20. The CDR3 DNA follows: TGTGCCTTTCGGGCTAGCGGGAGCCAAAAAGGGGAGTACAATGAGCAGTTCTTC. This codes for CAFRASGSQKGEYNEQFF.

The rearrangement links TRBV5-6 to TRBJ1-5; TRBD1 might be the D (5 bases). The CDR3 length is 15 residues. Germline V gene data show CDR1 as SGHDT and CDR2 as YYEEEE. V lost 4 bases and J 4 bases, leaving 15 bases between the germline ends. The CDR3 spells CASSRLRDRNQPQHF. CDR3 nucleotides: TGTGCCAGCAGCCGATTAAGGGACCGTAATCAGCCCCAGCATTTT. Filled out from reference TRBV5-6 and TRBJ1-5, the complete variable domain reads DAGVTQSPTHLIKTRGQQVTLRCSPKSGHDTVSWYQQALGQGPQFIFQYYEEEERQRGNFPDRFSGHQFPNYSSELNVNALLLGDSALYLCASSRLRDRNQPQHFGDGTRLSIL.

The chain has TRBV6-1 and TRBJ2-7; 10 nucleotides match TRBD2. Trimming removed 1 base from V and 4 bases from J; junction bases left unmatched: 10. The CDR3 covers 17 residues. The germline V gene has CDR1 MNHNS and CDR2 SASEGT. This chain's CDR3 is CASSEVMTRLAGYEQYF. In DNA, the CDR3 is TGTGCCAGCAGTGAAGTAATGACGAGACTAGCGGGTTACGAGCAGTACTTC.

This clone has only a few counts. The chain has TRBV19 and TRBJ2-1; the D is unclear. Germline CDR1 LNHDA, CDR2 SQIVND (reference sequence). The CDR3 spans 11 residues. V was clipped by 8 bases and J by 3 bases, with 5 bases between them. CDR3 sequence (DNA): TGTGCCAGTCAAGACTACAATGAGCAGTTCTTC. Protein sequence: CASQDYNEQFF.

This clone was picked up one time. The chain links TRBV7-2 to TRBJ1-1; D not certain. Trimming left V 1 base short and J 1 base short, with 10 bases between. Germline V CDR1 and CDR2: SGHTA, FQGNSA. The CDR3 has 15 residues. The CDR3: CASSLVGSANTEAFF. Written as DNA, the CDR3 is TGTGCCAGCAGCTTAGTAGGGAGTGCGAACACTGAAGCTTTCTTT.

This chain uses TRBV4-3 with TRBJ2-3; D remains unclear. V was cut by 1 base and J by 3 bases, with 11 bases left in between. The CDR3 sequence is 15 residues long. Germline V gene data show CDR1 as LGHNA and CDR2 as YSLEER. The CDR3 nucleotides are TGCGCCAGCAGCCAAGGGGATTCTGGTACAGATACGCAGTATTTT. Its protein is CASSQGDSGTDTQYF.

The chain links TRBV21-1 to TRBJ2-3; the D call of TRBD1 is as the table states it, not checked on the DNA. TRBV21-1 is a listed pseudogene. This CDR3 has 13 amino acids. The chain's CDR3 is CASTFLSADTQYF. The DNA of the CDR3 is TGTGCCAGCACATTTTTATCAGCAGATACGCAGTATTTT.

The rearrangement uses TRBV5-1 and TRBJ1-1; tentative D call: TRBD1 (6 bases). Between the trimmed V and J ends, which lost 8 bases and 5 bases, there was a span of 13 bases. The CDR3 contains 12 residues. Germline assignment: CDR1 SGHRS and CDR2 YFSETQ. The DNA of the CDR3 is TGCGCCAGTTCGCGGGGGCATACTGAAGCTTTCTTT. It is translated as CASSRGHTEAFF.

The chain links TRBV27 to TRBJ2-7; 8 bases line up with TRBD1. Unmatched junction bases numbered 11, after V lost 5 bases and J lost 5 bases. The CDR3 spans 15 residues. In germline, CDR1 is MNHEY, CDR2 SMNVEV (reference sequence). The CDR3 DNA is TGTGCCAGCAGTCCAGGGGGCGCGGTTTACCACGAGCAGTACTTC. Translating it yields CASSPGGAVYHEQYF.

The genes are TRBV7-8 and TRBJ2-5; the D call may be TRBD1 or TRBD2 (6 bases each). The last part of the DNA fits TRBJ2-7 better; the J call may be wrong. This CDR3 contains 15 residues. CDR1 and CDR2 (germline): SGHVS, FQNEAQ. CDR3 in amino acids: CASRTQGGTKYEQYF. Here the CDR3 DNA reads TGTGCCAGCAGAACCCAAGGAGGGACAAAATACGAGCAGTACTTC.

The chain recombines TRBV11-3 with TRBJ1-6, with a tentative D call TRBD1 (5 bases). Trimming cost V 5 bases and J 7 bases, with 9 bases left between them. CDR1 and CDR2 (germline): SGHNT, YENEEA. This CDR3 is 13 amino acids long. The CDR3 loop reads CASSEGRNSPLHF. Here the CDR3 DNA reads TGTGCCAGCAGCGAGGGGCGAAATTCACCCCTCCACTTT.

This chain links TRBV4-1 with TRBJ2-1; TRBD2 agrees at 12 bases. CDR3 size: 15 residues. The V gene's germline CDR1 is MGHRA and CDR2 YSYEKL. J gave up 8 bases and V 0 bases, and 2 bases lay outside the gene matches. CDR3 nucleotide sequence: TGCGCCAGCAGCCAAGAGGCTAGCGGGGGGGATGAGCAGTTCTTC. This translates into CASSQEASGGDEQFF.

A few counts support this clone. This rearrangement joins TRBV2 to TRBJ1-1; tentatively, D is TRBD1 (6 bases). Trimming pared 8 bases from V and 6 bases from J, leaving 10 bases between. The CDR3 runs to 11 residues. In germline, CDR1 is SNHLY, CDR2 FYNNEI. The CDR3 DNA follows: TGTGCCAGCTACAGGGAAGCTGAAGCTTTCTTT. Its protein is CASYREAEAFF.

This rearrangement joins TRBV11-3 to TRBJ2-7, with D hard to call. Between the trimmed V and J ends, which lost 5 bases and 6 bases, there was a span of 14 bases. Germline CDR1 is SGHNT and CDR2 is YENEEA. This CDR3 is 13 amino acids long. The CDR3 region has the DNA TGTGCCAGCAGCCTACCGTGGCCTGGCGAGCAGTACTTC. Residues: CASSLPWPGEQYF.

This chain uses TRBV21-1 with TRBJ2-5; whether TRBD2, the table's D call, matches the DNA was not checked. The J call may be in error: the DNA end matches TRBJ2-7 better. TRBV21-1 is annotated as a pseudogene. The CDR3 spans 13 residues. The CDR3: CASSQICSDEQYF. In DNA, the CDR3 is TGTGCCAGCAGCCAGATCTGTAGCGACGAGCAGTACTTC.

The V call is TRBV21-1, the J call TRBJ2-7; the table's D call, TRBD2, was not checked against the DNA. TRBV21-1 is reported as a pseudogene. The CDR3 is made up of 13 amino acids. The CDR3, as DNA: TGTGCCAGCAGCCAGATCTGTAGCGACGAGCAGTACTTC. This encodes CASSQICSDEQYF.

The sample holds a few counts of this clone. The chain combines TRBV30 with TRBJ2-1, with D possibly being TRBD2 (5 bases). Per germline, CDR1 GTSNPN and CDR2 SVGIG (reference sequence). The CDR3 loop spans 12 amino acids. V lost 0 bases, J lost 12 bases, and 12 bases lay in between. In nucleotides, the CDR3 is TGTGCCTGGAGTGTAACGTCGGGGAGGCAGTTCTTC. This encodes CAWSVTSGRQFF.

This clone was observed once. CDR3 loop: CASSPAGLANYGYTF. The CDR3 DNA reads as TGTGCCAGCAGCCCGGCGGGATTAGCTAACTATGGCTACACCTTC. This chain connects TRBV7-9 to TRBJ1-2, with unresolved D. V was shortened by 5 bases and J by 0 bases, with 13 bases between the two germline ends. The V gene's germline CDR1 is SEHNR and CDR2 FQNEAQ (reference sequence). The CDR3 spans 15 residues.

For the CDR3, the DNA is TGTGCCAGCAGCCCCCGCCGGAGCGGGGATTCAGATACGCAGTATTTT. It translates to CASSPRRSGDSDTQYF. This chain uses TRBV11-3 with TRBJ2-3, with 7 bases fitting TRBD2. V lost 5 bases to trimming and J lost 4 bases; unmatched junction nucleotides: 12. CDR3 length: 16 amino acids. Germline CDR1 is SGHNT and CDR2 is YENEEA.

The gene calls are TRBV29-1 and TRBJ1-2, with D possibly TRBD1 on 6 matching bases. V was shortened by 3 bases and J by 5 bases, with 10 bases between the two germline ends. CDR1 and CDR2 (germline): SQVTM, ANQGSEA. CDR3 length: 12 amino acids. The CDR3 protein is CSVDRGGYGYTF. As DNA, the CDR3 is TGCAGCGTTGACAGGGGCGGGTATGGCTACACCTTC. Full variable domain (rest looked up from reference TRBV29-1 and TRBJ1-2): SAVISQKPSRDICQRGTSLTIQCQVDSQVTMMFWYRQQPGQSLTLIATANQGSEATYESGFVIDKFPISRPNLTFSTLTVSNMSPEDSSIYLCSVDRGGYGYTFGSGTRLTVV.

J is TRBJ2-1 and V is TRBV9; D possibly matches TRBD1 or TRBD2 (6 bases each). Germline-derived CDR1 and CDR2 are SGDLS and YYNGEE. This CDR3 is built from 15 residues. The V and J ends lost 3 bases and 5 bases respectively, with 15 bases between them. CDR3 loop: CASSASPGAHNEQFF. CDR3 in DNA: TGTGCCAGCAGCGCCTCACCGGGGGCTCACAATGAGCAGTTCTTC. The entire variable domain, with the rest obtained from reference TRBV9 and TRBJ2-1, is as follows: DSGVTQTPKHLITATGQRVTLRCSPRSGDLSVYWYQQSLDQGLQFLIQYYNGEERAKGNILERFSAQQFPDLHSELNLSSLELGDSALYFCASSASPGAHNEQFFGPGTRLTVL.

The V and J genes are TRBV5-4 and TRBJ1-1; D not certain. V was pared by 3 bases and J by 1 base, with 13 bases between. The CDR3 extends over 15 amino acids. Germline loops: CDR1 SGHNT, CDR2 YYREEE (reference sequence). CDR3 bases: TGTGCCAGCAGCTCTATAGGGCTTAGGAACACTGAAGCTTTCTTT. Encoded protein: CASSSIGLRNTEAFF. The entire variable domain, with the rest obtained from reference TRBV5-4 and TRBJ1-1, is as follows: ETGVTQSPTHLIKTRGQQVTLRCSSQSGHNTVSWYQQALGQGPQFIFQYYREEENGRGNFPPRFSGLQFPNYSSELNVNALELDDSALYLCASSSIGLRNTEAFFGQGTRLTVV.

The chain carries TRBV6-5 and TRBJ1-2, with D unclear. V was clipped by 6 bases and J by 4 bases, with 12 bases between them. Per germline, CDR1 MNHEY and CDR2 SVGAGI. The CDR3 loop spans 13 amino acids. CDR3 in DNA: TGTGCCAGCAGCTTCCGGGCCGGCTATGGCTACACCTTC. Translation gives CASSFRAGYGYTF.

The CDR3, as DNA: TGTGCCACCCGGACTAGCGGGAGGTCTAATGAGCAGTTCTTC. This sequence encodes CATRTSGRSNEQFF. V and J are TRBV6-5 and TRBJ2-1, with 14 bases fitting TRBD2. Germline V CDR1 and CDR2: MNHEY, SVGAGI. This CDR3 contains 14 residues. The ends lost 10 bases at V and 7 bases at J; junction bases unmatched: 6.

The chain combines TRBV27 with TRBJ2-1, with a possible D match to TRBD1 (5 bases). This CDR3 is 14 amino acids long. V gave up 6 bases and J gave up 2 bases, with 11 bases separating them. Germline assignment: CDR1 MNHEY and CDR2 SMNVEV (reference sequence). The CDR3 protein is CASSSRGTYNEQFF. DNA for the CDR3: TGTGCCAGCAGCTCAAGGGGTACCTACAATGAGCAGTTCTTC.